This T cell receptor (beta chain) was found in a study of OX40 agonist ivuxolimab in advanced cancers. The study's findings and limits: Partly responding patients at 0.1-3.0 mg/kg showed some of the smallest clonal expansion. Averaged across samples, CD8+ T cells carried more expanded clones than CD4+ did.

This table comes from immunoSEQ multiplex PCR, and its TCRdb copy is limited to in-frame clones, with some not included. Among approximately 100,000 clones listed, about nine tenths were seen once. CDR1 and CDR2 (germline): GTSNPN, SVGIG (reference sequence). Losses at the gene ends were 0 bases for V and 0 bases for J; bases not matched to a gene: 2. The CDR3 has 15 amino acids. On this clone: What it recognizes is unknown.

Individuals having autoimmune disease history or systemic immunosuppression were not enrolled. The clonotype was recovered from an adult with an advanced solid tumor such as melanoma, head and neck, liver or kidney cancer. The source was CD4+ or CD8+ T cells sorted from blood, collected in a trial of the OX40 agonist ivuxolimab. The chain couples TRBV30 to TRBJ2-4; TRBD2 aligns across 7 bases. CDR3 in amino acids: CAWSVGTTAKNIQYF. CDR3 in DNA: TGTGCCTGGAGTGTGGGGACTACAGCCAAAAACATTCAGTACTTC.